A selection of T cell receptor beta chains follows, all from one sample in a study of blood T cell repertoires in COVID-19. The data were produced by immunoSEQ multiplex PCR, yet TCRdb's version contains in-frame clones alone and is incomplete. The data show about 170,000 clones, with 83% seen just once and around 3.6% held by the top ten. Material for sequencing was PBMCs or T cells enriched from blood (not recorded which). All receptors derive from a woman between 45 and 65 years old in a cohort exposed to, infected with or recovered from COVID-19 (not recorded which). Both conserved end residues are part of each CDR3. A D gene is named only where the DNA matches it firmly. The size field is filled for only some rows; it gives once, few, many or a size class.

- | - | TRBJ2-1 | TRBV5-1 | CASSSGRETYNEQFF | TGCGCCAGCAGCTCGGGTCGGGAGACCTACAATGAGCAGTTCTTC
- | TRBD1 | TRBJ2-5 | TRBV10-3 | CAITDRGETQYF | TGTGCCATCACGGACAGGGGGGAGACCCAGTACTTC
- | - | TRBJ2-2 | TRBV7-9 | CASSPQAANTEELFF | TGTGCCAGCAGCCCACAAGCGGCGAACACCGAGGAGCTGTTTTTT
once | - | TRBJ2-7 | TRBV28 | CAGSPGGEDEQYF | TGTGCCGGGTCCCCCGGGGGTGAGGACGAGCAGTACTTC
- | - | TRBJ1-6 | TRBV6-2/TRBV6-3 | CASSKDRRAPLHF | TGTGCCAGCAGTAAGGACCGGAGGGCACCCCTCCACTTT
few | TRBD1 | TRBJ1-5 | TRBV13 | CASSFYDRTGAQPQHF | TGTGCCAGCAGCTTTTACGACAGGACAGGGGCACAGCCCCAGCATTTT
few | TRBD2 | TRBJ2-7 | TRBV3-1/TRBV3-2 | CASSQQGLANYEQYF | TGTGCCAGCAGCCAACAGGGACTAGCGAACTACGAGCAGTACTTC
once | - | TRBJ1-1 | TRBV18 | CASSPRGTMNTEAFF | TGTGCCAGCTCACCGAGGGGGACAATGAACACTGAAGCTTTCTTT
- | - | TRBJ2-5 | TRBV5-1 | CASSLLSEQETQYF | TGCGCCAGCAGCTTGCTGTCAGAACAAGAGACCCAGTACTTC
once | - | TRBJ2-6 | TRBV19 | CASTVGSGANVLTF | TGTGCCAGTACGGTCGGCTCTGGGGCCAACGTCCTGACTTTC
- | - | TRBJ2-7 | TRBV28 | CASSSTGYEQYF | TGTGCCAGCAGCTCTACAGGGTACGAGCAGTACTTC
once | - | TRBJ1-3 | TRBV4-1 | CASSQPVNSGNTIYF | TGCGCCAGCAGCCAACCTGTTAACTCTGGAAACACCATATATTTT
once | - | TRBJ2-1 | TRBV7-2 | CASSLVQPYNEQFF | TGTGCCAGCAGCTTAGTACAGCCCTACAATGAGCAGTTCTTC
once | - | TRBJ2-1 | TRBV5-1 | CASSLDSGSGGEQFF | TGCGCCAGCAGCTTGGATTCGGGGTCCGGGGGTGAGCAGTTCTTC
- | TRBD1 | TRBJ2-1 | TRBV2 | CASNPSTGLNEQFF | TGTGCCAGCAACCCGTCGACAGGGCTAAATGAGCAGTTCTTC
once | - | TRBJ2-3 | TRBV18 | CASSPSITDTQYF | TGTGCCAGCTCACCGAGTATCACAGATACGCAGTATTTT
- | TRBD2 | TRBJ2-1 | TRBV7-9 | CASSFAGGDEQFF | TGTGCCAGCAGCTTCGCGGGGGGCGATGAGCAGTTCTTC
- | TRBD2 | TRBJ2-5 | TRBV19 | CASSIGGTSGGAGETQYF | TGTGCCAGTAGTATAGGAGGGACTAGCGGGGGGGCCGGGGAGACCCAGTACTTC
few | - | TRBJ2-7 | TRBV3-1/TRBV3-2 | CASSQEAVFYEQYF | TGTGCCAGCAGCCAAGAGGCGGTTTTTTACGAGCAGTACTTC
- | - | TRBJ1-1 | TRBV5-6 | CASSYLSGTEAFF | TGTGCCAGCAGCTACCTGAGCGGCACTGAAGCTTTCTTT
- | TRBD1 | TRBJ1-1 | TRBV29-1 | CSVGAGGIPGMNTEAFF | TGCAGCGTTGGAGCAGGGGGGATTCCCGGGATGAACACTGAAGCTTTCTTT
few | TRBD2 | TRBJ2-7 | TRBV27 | CASRLAGGSYEQYF | TGTGCCAGCCGACTAGCGGGAGGTTCCTACGAGCAGTACTTC
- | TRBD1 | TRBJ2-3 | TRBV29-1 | CSVEDTGTADTQYF | TGCAGCGTTGAAGATACCGGGACAGCAGATACGCAGTATTTT
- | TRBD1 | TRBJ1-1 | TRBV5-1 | CASSGGQGEINTEAFF | TGCGCCAGCAGTGGGGGACAGGGGGAGATAAACACTGAAGCTTTCTTT
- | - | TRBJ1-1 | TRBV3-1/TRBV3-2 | CASSFRGIGENTEAFF | TGTGCCAGCAGCTTCCGCGGGATAGGGGAGAACACTGAAGCTTTCTTT
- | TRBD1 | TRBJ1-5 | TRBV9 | CASSVGTGQQPQHF | TGTGCCAGCAGCGTAGGGACAGGGCAACAGCCCCAGCATTTT
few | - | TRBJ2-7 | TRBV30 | CAWSGQVPERYF | TGTGCCTGGAGTGGACAGGTCCCCGAGCGGTACTTC
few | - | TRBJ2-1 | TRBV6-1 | CASSGPTDYPLAYNEQFF | TGTGCCAGCAGTGGACCGACGGACTACCCGTTAGCCTACAATGAGCAGTTCTTC